The clone carrying this T cell receptor (beta chain) was recorded a few times. The antigen remains undetermined. This CDR3 is also generated by other DNA sequences in the sample. The data originate from a study of beta chain features in type 1 diabetes. Study-level results: For patients and controls alike, PCR might favor shorter templates to the same degree.

This CDR3 is built from 14 residues. V shed 6 bases and J 0 bases; nucleotides not matched to a gene: 7. Germline CDR1 and CDR2: SQVTM and ANQGSEA. The investigators reverse transcribed all of the isolated RNA, so they sequenced expressed TCRB transcripts. Clones were sequenced by immunoSEQ multiplex PCR, and TCRdb holds only the in-frame ones, with some missing. The sample records hundreds of thousands of clones, roughly 12% being singletons. The V call is TRBV29-1, the J call TRBJ2-7; TRBD1 aligns across 8 bases. Input material: naive CD4+ T cells from blood. This clonotype was obtained from a young man in good health. Written as DNA, the CDR3 is TGCAGCGTGGGAAGAACAGGGGGCTCCTACGAGCAGTACTTC. Encoded protein: CSVGRTGGSYEQYF.